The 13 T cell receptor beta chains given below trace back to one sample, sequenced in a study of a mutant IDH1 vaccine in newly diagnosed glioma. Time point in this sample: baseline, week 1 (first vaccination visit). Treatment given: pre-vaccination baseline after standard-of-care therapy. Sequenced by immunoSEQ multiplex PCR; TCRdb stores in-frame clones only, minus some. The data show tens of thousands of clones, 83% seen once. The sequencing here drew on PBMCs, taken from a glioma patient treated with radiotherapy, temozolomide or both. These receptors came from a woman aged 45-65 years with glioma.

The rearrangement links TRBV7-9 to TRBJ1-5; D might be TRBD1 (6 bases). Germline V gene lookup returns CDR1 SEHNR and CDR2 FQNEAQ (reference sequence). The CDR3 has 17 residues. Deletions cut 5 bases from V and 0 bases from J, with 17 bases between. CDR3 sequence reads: CASSQWGAADSNQPQHF. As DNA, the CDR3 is TGTGCCAGCAGCCAGTGGGGGGCGGCTGATAGCAATCAGCCCCAGCATTTT. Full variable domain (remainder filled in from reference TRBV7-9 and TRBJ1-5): DTGVSQNPRHKITKRGQNVTFRCDPISEHNRLYWYRQTLGQGPEFLTYFQNEAQLEKSRLLSDRFSAERPKGSFSTLEIQRTEQGDSAMYLCASSQWGAADSNQPQHFGDGTRLSIL.

CDR3: CAWSVQVSETQYF. The CDR3 nucleotides are TGTGCCTGGAGTGTACAAGTGTCTGAGACCCAGTACTTC. This sequence joins TRBV30 and TRBJ2-5; the D is unclear. Germline CDR1 and CDR2: GTSNPN and SVGIG (reference sequence). Deletions cut 0 bases from V and 5 bases from J, with 10 bases between. This CDR3 contains 13 residues. Supplemented by reference TRBV30 and TRBJ2-5, the full variable domain reads SQTIHQWPATLVQPVGSPLSLECTVEGTSNPNLYWYRQAAGRGLQLLFYSVGIGQISSEVPQNLSASRPQDRQFILSSKKLLLSDSGFYLCAWSVQVSETQYFGPGTRLLVL.

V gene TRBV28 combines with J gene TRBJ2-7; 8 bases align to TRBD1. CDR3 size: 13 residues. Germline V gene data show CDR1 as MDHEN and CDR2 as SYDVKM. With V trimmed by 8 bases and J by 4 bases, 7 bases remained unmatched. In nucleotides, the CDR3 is TGTGCCAGCTATTTCACAGGGGGGTACGAGCAGTACTTC. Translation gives CASYFTGGYEQYF. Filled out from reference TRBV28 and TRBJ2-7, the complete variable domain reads DVKVTQSSRYLVKRTGEKVFLECVQDMDHENMFWYRQDPGLGLRLIYFSYDVKMKEKGDIPEGYSVSREKKERFSLILESASTNQTSMYLCASYFTGGYEQYFGPGTRLTVT.

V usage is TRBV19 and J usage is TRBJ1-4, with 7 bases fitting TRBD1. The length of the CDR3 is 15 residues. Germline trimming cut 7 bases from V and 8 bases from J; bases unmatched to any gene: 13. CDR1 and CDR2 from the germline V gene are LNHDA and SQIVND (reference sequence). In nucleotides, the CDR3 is TGTGCCAGTATGACGACAGGGCTAGGTGGGGAAAAACTGTTTTTT. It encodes CASMTTGLGGEKLFF.

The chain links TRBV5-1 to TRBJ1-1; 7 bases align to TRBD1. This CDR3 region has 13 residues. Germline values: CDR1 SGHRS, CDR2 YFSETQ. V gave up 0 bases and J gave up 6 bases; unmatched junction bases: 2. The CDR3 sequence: CASSLDRGAEAFF. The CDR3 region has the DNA TGCGCCAGCAGCTTGGACAGGGGAGCTGAAGCTTTCTTT.

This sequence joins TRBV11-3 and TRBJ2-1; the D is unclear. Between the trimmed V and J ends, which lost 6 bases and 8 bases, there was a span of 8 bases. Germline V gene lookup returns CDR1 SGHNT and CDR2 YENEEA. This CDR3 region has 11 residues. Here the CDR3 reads CASRELDEQFF. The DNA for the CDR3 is TGTGCCAGCAGAGAACTCGATGAGCAGTTCTTC.

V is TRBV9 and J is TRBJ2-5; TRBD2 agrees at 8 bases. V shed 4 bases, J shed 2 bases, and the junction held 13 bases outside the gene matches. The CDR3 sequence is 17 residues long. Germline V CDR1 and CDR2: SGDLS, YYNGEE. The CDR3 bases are TGTGCCAGCAGCTCCGGTCAGGGCGGGGGGTATCAAGAGACCCAGTACTTC. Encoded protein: CASSSGQGGGYQETQYF.

The CDR3 DNA follows: TGTGCCAGCTCACCGGGGCAGGATCATCAGCCCCAGCATTTT. Encoded protein: CASSPGQDHQPQHF. The rearrangement uses TRBV18 and TRBJ1-5, with a tentative D call TRBD1 (5 bases). Deletions cut 3 bases from V and 5 bases from J, with 11 bases between. Per germline, CDR1 KGHSH and CDR2 LQKENI. This CDR3 region has 14 residues. The whole variable domain, remainder taken from reference TRBV18 and TRBJ1-5, is NAGVMQNPRHLVRRRGQEARLRCSPMKGHSHVYWYRQLPEEGLKFMVYLQKENIIDESGMPKERFSAEFPKEGPSILRIQQVVRGDSAAYFCASSPGQDHQPQHFGDGTRLSIL.

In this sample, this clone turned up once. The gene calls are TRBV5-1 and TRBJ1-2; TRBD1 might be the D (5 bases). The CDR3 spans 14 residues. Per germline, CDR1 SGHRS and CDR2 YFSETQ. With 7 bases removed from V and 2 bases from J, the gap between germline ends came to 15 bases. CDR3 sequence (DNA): TGCGCCAGCCGATACCGGGACGGAAACTATGGCTACACCTTC. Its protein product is CASRYRDGNYGYTF.

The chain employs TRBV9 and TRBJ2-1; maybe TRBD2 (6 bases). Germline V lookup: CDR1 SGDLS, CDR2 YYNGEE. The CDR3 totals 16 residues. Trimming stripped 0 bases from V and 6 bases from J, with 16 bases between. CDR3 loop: CASSVGRERALNEQFF. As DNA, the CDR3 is TGTGCCAGCAGCGTAGGGCGGGAACGGGCCCTCAATGAGCAGTTCTTC.

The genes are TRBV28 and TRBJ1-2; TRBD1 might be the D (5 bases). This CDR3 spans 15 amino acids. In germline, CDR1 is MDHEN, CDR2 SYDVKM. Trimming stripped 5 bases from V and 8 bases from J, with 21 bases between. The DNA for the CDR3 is TGTGCCAGCAGTACGCCGGGACTCCCGGTTAGGGGCTACACCTTC. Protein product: CASSTPGLPVRGYTF.

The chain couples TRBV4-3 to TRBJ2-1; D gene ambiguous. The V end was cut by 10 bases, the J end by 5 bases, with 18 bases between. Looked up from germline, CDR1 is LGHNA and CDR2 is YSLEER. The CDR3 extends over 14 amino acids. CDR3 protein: CATHWPGGDNEQFF. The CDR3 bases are TGCGCCACCCACTGGCCCGGCGGCGACAATGAGCAGTTCTTC.

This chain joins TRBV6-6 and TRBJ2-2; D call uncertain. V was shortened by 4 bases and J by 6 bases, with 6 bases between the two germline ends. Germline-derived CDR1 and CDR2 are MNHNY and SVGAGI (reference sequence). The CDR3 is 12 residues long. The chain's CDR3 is CASSFSAGELFF. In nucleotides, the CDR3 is TGTGCCAGCAGTTTTAGTGCCGGGGAGCTGTTTTTT.